The present T cell receptor beta chain was sequenced within a study of cytomegalovirus exposure and HLA in healthy donors. Whole-study findings and limits: According to a later analysis, most TCR beta chains associated with CMV appeared HLA-restricted. Cytomegalovirus-associated status was assigned to about 170 TCR beta chains.

This clone was seen just once. Its antigen is currently unknown. Germline CDR1 and CDR2: SNHLY and FYNNEI. V gave up 6 bases and J gave up 4 bases; unmatched junction bases: 2. The CDR3 spans 13 residues. The PCR used 60 Vbeta and 13 Jbeta primers. Assay used: immunoSEQ multiplex PCR; TCRdb lists only in-frame clones, some missing. The repertoire holds 180,000 or so clones, with around 85% as singletons. The genes are TRBV2 and TRBJ2-1; 8 bases align to TRBD2. Sequenced sample: PBMCs. This TCR was recovered from a man between 18 and 29 years old in good health and CMV-seropositive. The CDR3 DNA reads as TGTGCCAGCAGCGGGGGGGCTTACAATGAGCAGTTCTTC. This codes for CASSGGAYNEQFF.